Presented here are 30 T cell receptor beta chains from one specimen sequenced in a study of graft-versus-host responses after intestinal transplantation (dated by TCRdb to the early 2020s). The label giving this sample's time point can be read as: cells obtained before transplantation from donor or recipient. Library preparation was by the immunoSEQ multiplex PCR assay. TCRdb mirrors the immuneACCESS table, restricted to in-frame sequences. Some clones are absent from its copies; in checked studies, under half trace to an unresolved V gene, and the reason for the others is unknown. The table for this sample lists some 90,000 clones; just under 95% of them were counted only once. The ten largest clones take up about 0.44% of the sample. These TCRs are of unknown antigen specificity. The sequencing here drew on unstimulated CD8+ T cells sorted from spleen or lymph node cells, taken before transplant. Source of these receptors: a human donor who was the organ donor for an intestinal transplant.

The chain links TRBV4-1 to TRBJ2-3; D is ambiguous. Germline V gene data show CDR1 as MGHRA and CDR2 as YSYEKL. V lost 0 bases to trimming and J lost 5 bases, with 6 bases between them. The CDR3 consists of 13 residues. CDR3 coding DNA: TGCGCCAGCAGCCAAGATAGAAGAGATACGCAGTATTTT. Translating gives CASSQDRRDTQYF.

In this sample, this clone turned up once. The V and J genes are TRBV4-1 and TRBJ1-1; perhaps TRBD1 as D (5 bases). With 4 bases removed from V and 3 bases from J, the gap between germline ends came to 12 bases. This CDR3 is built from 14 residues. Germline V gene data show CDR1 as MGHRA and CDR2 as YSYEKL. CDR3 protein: CASSPTGVDTEAFF. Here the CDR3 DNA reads TGCGCCAGCAGCCCAACGGGGGTCGACACTGAAGCTTTCTTT.

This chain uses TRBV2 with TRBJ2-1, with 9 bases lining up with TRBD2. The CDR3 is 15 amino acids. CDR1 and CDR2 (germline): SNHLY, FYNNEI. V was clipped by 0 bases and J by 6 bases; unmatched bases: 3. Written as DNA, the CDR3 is TGTGCCAGCAGTGAAGCAAGCGGGGGGCCCAATGAGCAGTTCTTC. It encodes CASSEASGGPNEQFF.

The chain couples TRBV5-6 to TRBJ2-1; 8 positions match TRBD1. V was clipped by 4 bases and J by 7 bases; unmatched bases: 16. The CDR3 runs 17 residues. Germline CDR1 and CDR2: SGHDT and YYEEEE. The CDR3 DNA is TGTGCCAGCAGCCTAAGGCGGACAGGGCAGGGGTTTAATGAGCAGTTCTTC. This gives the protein CASSLRRTGQGFNEQFF.

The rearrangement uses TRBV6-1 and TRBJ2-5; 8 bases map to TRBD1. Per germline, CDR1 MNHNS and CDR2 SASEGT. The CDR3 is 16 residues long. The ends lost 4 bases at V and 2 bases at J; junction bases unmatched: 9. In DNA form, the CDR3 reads TGTGCCAGCAGTGCCAGATCGACAGGGGAGCAAGAGACCCAGTACTTC. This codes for CASSARSTGEQETQYF.

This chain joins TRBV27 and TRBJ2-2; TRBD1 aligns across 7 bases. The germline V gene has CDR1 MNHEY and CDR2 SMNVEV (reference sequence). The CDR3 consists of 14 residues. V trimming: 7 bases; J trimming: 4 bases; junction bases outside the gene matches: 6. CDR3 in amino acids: CASTRQGFTGELFF. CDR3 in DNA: TGTGCCAGCACCAGACAGGGATTCACCGGGGAGCTGTTTTTT.

CDR3 nucleotides: TGTGCCAGCAGCTTAGGAGGGTCTCATTCACCCCTCCACTTT. Translated, it gives CASSLGGSHSPLHF. The V call is TRBV7-2, the J call TRBJ1-6; no clear D. Trimming took off 1 base at V and 8 bases at J, with 9 bases between the two ends. The CDR3 contains 14 residues. Germline lookup yields CDR1 SGHTA and CDR2 FQGNSA.

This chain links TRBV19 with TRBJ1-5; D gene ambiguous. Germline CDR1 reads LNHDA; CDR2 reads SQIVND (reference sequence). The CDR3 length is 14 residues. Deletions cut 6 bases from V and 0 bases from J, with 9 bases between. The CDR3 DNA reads TGTGCCAGTAGGGAATACTATAGCAATCAGCCCCAGCATTTT. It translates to CASREYYSNQPQHF.

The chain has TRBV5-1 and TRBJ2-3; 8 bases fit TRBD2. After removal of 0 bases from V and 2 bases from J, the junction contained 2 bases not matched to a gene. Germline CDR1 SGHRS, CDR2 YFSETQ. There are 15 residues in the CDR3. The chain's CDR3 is CASSLAGGPTDTQYF. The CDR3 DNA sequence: TGCGCCAGCAGCTTGGCGGGGGGGCCCACAGATACGCAGTATTTT.

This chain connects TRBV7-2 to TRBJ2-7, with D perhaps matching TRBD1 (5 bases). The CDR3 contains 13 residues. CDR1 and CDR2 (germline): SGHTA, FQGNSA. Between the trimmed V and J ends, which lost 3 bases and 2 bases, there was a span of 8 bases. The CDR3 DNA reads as TGTGCCAGCAGCTTTGCGACAGCCTACGAGCAGTACTTC. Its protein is CASSFATAYEQYF.

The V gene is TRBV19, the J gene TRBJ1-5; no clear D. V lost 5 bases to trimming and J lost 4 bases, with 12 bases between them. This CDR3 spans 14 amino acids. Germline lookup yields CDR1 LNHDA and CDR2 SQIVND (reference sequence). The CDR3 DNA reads TGTGCCAGTAGTGCCCCGGGCGGGAATCAGCCCCAGCATTTT. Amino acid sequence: CASSAPGGNQPQHF.

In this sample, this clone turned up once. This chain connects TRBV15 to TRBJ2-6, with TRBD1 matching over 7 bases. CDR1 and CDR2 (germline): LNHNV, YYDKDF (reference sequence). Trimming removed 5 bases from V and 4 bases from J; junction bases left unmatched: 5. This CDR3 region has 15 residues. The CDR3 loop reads CATSVTGTGANVLTF. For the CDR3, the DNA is TGTGCCACCAGCGTGACAGGGACCGGGGCCAACGTCCTGACTTTC. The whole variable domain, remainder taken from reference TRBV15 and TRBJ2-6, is DAMVIQNPRYQVTQFGKPVTLSCSQTLNHNVMYWYQQKSSQAPKLLFHYYDKDFNNEADTPDNFQSRRPNTSFCFLDIRSPGLGDTAMYLCATSVTGTGANVLTFGAGSRLTVL.

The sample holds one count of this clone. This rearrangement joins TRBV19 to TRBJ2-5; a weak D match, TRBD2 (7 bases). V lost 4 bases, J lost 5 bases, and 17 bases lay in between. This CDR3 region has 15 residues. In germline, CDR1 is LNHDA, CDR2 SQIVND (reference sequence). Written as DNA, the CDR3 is TGTGCCAGTAGTACCCTGGGGGGGCGGATGGAGACCCAGTACTTC. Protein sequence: CASSTLGGRMETQYF. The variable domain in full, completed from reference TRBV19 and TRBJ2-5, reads DGGITQSPKYLFRKEGQNVTLSCEQNLNHDAMYWYRQDPGQGLRLIYYSQIVNDFQKGDIAEGYSVSREKKESFPLTVTSAQKNPTAFYLCASSTLGGRMETQYFGPGTRLLVL.

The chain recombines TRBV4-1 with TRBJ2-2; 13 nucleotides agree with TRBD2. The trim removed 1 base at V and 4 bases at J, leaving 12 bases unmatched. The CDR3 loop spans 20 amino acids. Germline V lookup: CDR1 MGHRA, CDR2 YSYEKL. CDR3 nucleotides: TGCGCCAGCAGCCAAGTTTTGGCACTAGCGGGGGGGCAGGGCACCGGGGAGCTGTTTTTT. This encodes CASSQVLALAGGQGTGELFF.

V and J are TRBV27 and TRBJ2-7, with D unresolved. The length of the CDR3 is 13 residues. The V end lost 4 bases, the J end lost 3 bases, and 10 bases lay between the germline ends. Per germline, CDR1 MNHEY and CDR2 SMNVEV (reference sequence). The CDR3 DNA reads TGTGCCAGCAGTTACTTACAGAACTACGAGCAGTACTTC. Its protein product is CASSYLQNYEQYF.

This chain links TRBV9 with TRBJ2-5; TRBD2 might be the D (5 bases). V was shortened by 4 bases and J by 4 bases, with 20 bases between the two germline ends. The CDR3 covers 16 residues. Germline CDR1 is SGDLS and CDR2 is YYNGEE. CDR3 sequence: CASSSRGLHGRETQYF. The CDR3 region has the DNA TGTGCCAGCAGCTCTCGAGGGTTGCACGGGCGAGAGACCCAGTACTTC.

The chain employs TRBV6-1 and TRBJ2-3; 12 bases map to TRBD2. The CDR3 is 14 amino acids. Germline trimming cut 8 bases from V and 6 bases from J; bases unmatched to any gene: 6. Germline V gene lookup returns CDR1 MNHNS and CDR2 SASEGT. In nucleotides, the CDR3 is TGTGCCAGCTCTGGGACTAGCGGGTTTGATACGCAGTATTTT. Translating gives CASSGTSGFDTQYF.

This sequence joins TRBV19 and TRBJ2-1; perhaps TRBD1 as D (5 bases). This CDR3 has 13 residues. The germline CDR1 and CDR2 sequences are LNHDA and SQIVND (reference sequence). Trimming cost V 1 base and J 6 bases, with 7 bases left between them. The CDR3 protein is CASSIGQTNEQFF. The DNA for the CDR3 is TGTGCCAGTAGTATAGGACAGACCAATGAGCAGTTCTTC.

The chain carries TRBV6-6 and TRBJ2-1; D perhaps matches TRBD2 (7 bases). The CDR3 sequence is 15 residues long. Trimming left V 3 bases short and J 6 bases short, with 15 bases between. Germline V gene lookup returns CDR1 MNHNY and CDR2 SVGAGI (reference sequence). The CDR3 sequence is CASSYGTGGFNEQFF. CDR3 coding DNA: TGTGCCAGCAGTTATGGGACGGGGGGCTTCAATGAGCAGTTCTTC.

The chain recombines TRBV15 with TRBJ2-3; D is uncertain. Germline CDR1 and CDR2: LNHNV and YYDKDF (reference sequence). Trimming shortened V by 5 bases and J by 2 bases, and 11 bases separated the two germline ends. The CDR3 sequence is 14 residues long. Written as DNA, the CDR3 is TGTGCCACCAGCCATCAGAATCCCACAGATACGCAGTATTTT. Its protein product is CATSHQNPTDTQYF.

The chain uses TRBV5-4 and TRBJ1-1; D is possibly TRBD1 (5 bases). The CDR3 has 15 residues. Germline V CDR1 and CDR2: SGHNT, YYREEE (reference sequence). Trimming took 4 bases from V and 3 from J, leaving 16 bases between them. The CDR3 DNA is TGTGCCAGCAGCCATCGGGCCCTAGGGGACACTGAAGCTTTCTTT. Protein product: CASSHRALGDTEAFF.

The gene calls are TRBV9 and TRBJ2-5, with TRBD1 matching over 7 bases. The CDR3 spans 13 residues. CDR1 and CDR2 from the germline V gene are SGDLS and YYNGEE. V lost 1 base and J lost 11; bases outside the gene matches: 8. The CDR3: CASSVTGTEEQYF. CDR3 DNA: TGTGCCAGCAGCGTAACCGGGACAGAAGAGCAGTACTTC.

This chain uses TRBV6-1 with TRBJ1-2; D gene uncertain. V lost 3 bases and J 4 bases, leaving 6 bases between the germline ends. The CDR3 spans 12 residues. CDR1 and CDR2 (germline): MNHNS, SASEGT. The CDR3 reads CASSEGRYGYTF. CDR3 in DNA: TGTGCCAGCAGTGAGGGCCGCTATGGCTACACCTTC.

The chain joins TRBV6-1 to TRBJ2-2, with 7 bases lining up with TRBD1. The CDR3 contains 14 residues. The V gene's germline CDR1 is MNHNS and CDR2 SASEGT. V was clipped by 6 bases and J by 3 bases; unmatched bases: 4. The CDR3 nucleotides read TGTGCCAGCAGGCCGGGACAGTACACCGGGGAGCTGTTTTTT. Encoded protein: CASRPGQYTGELFF.

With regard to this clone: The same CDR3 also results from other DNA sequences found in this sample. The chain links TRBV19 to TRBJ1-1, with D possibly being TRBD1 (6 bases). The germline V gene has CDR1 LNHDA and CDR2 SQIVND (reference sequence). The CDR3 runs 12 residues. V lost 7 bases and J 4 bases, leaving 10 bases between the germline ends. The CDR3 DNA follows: TGTGCCAGTAAACAGGGCGGCACTGAAGCTTTCTTT. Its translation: CASKQGGTEAFF.

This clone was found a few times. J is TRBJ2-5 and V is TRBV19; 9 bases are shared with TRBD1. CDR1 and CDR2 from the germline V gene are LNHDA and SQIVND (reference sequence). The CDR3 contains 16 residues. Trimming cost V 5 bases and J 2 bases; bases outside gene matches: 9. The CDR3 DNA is TGTGCCAGTAGTCAGTCGACAGGGGGAGGTCAAGAGACCCAGTACTTC. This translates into CASSQSTGGGQETQYF.

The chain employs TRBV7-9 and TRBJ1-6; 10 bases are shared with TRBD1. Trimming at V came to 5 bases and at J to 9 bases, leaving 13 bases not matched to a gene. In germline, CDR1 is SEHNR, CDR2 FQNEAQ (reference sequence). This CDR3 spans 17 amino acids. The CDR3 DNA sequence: TGTGCCAGCAGCCTCACCGTCGGACAGGGGGGTAGTTCACCCCTCCACTTT. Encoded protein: CASSLTVGQGGSSPLHF.

The CDR3 DNA reads TGTGCCAGCGATGAGGTTCCGAACAGGGAAGCTTTCTTT. Its protein is CASDEVPNREAFF. The V and J genes are TRBV27 and TRBJ1-1; D might be TRBD1 (5 bases). Germline lookup yields CDR1 MNHEY and CDR2 SMNVEV (reference sequence). The CDR3 has 13 amino acids. The V gene lost 8 bases and the J gene lost 8 bases, with 18 bases spanning the gap.

The CDR3 DNA follows: TGCGCCAGCAGCTTGGCCGAGGGCGGAGCCTACGAGCAGTACTTC. This gives the protein CASSLAEGGAYEQYF. This rearrangement joins TRBV5-1 to TRBJ2-7; a weak D match, TRBD2 (5 bases). The V end lost 0 bases, the J end lost 2 bases, and 12 bases lay between the germline ends. The CDR3 loop spans 15 amino acids. Germline assignment: CDR1 SGHRS and CDR2 YFSETQ. Using reference TRBV5-1 and TRBJ2-7 for the parts outside the CDR3, the full variable domain is KAGVTQTPRYLIKTRGQQVTLSCSPISGHRSVSWYQQTPGQGLQFLFEYFSETQRNKGNFPGRFSGRQFSNSRSEMNVSTLELGDSALYLCASSLAEGGAYEQYFGPGTRLTVT.

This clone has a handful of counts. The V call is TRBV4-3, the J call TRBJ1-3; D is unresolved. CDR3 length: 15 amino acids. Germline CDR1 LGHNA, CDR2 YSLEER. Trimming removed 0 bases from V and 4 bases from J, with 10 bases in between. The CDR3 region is CASSQDGGSGNTIYF. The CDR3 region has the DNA TGCGCCAGCAGCCAAGACGGAGGGTCCGGAAACACCATATATTTT.